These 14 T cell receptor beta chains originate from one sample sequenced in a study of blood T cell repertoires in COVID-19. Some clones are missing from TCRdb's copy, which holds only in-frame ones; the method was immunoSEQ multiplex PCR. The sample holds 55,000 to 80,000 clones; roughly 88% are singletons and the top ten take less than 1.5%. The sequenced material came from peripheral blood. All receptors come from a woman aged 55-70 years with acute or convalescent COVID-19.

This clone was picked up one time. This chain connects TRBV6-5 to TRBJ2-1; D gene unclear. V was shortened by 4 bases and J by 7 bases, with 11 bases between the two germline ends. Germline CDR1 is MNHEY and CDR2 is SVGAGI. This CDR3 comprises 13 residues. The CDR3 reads CASSSPPHNEQFF. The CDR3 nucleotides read TGTGCCAGCAGTTCCCCCCCACATAATGAGCAGTTCTTC.

CDR3 DNA sequence: TGTGCTAGTGGTTTTTTCGGACTAGCGGGAGGGCCAGAATCACACAATGAGCAGTTCTTC. The encoded protein is CASGFFGLAGGPESHNEQFF. This chain links TRBV12-5 with TRBJ2-1; 15 bases are shared with TRBD2. Germline V gene data show CDR1 as LGHNT and CDR2 as FRNRAP. The CDR3 loop spans 20 amino acids. V shed 3 bases and J 5 bases; nucleotides not matched to a gene: 14.

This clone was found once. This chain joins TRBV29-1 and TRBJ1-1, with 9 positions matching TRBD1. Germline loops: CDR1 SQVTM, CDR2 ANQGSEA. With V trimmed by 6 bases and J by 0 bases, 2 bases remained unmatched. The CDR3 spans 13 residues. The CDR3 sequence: CSVGDRVNTEAFF. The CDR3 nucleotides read TGCAGCGTGGGGGACAGGGTGAACACTGAAGCTTTCTTT.

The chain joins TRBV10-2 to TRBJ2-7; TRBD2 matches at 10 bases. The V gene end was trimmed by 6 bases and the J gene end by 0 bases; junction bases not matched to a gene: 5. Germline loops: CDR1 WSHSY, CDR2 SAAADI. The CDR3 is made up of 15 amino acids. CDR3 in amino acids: CASRSSGGSSYEQYV. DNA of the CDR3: TGCGCCAGCAGGTCTAGCGGGGGCTCCTCCTACGAGCAGTACGTC.

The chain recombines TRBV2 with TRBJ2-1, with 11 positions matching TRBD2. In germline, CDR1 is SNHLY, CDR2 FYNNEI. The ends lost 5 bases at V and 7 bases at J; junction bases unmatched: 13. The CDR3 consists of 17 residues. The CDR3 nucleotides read TGTGCCAGCAGTCCCGGGGGTAGCGGGGGGGCCACAAATGAGCAGTTCTTC. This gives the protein CASSPGGSGGATNEQFF.

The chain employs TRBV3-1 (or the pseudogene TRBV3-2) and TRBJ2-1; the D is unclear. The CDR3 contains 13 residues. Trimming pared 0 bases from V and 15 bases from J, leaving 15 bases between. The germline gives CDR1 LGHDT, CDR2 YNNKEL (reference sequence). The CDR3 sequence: CASSQELALSLFF. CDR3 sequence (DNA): TGTGCCAGCAGCCAAGAACTCGCTTTATCTCTGTTCTTC.

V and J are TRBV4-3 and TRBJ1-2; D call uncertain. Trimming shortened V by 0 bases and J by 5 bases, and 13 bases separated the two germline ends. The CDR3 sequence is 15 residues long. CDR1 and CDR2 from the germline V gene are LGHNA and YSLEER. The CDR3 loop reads CASSQDERAAYGYTF. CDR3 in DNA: TGCGCCAGCAGCCAAGATGAGCGGGCAGCTTATGGCTACACCTTC.

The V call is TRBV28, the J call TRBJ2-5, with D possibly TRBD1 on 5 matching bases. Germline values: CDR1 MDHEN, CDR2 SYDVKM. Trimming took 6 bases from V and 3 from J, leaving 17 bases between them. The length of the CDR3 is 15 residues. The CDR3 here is CASSHARVEKETQYF. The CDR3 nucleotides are TGTGCCAGCAGCCACGCCAGGGTCGAAAAAGAGACCCAGTACTTC.

CDR3 protein: CASSLEVKDIWAPNTEAFF. In DNA, the CDR3 is TGTGCCAGCAGCTTAGAGGTCAAGGATATATGGGCCCCCAACACTGAAGCTTTCTTT. V and J are TRBV7-9 and TRBJ1-1; D is unclear. The CDR3 length is 19 residues. With 1 base removed from V and 2 bases from J, the gap between germline ends came to 23 bases. Germline CDR1 SEHNR, CDR2 FQNEAQ (reference sequence).

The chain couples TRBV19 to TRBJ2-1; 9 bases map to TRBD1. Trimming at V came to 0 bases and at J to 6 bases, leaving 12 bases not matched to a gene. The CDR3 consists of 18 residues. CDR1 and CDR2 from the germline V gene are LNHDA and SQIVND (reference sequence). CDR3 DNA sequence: TGTGCCAGTAGTATAGATTTCGGGACAGGGACACGATCCAATGAGCAGTTCTTC. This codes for CASSIDFGTGTRSNEQFF.

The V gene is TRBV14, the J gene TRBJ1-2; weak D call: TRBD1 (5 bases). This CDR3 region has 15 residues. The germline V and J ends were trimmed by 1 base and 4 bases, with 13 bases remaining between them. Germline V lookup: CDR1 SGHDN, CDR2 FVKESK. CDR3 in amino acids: CASSQAGRRFYGYTF. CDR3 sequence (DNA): TGTGCCAGCAGCCAAGCAGGGAGGCGCTTCTATGGCTACACCTTC.

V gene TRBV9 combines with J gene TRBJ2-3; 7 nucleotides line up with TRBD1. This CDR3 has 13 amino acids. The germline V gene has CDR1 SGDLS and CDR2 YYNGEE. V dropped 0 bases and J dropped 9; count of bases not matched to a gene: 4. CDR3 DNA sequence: TGTGCCAGCAGCGTAGACAGGGGTAGCACGCAGTATTTT. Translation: CASSVDRGSTQYF. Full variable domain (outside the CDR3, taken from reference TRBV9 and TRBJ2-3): DSGVTQTPKHLITATGQRVTLRCSPRSGDLSVYWYQQSLDQGLQFLIQYYNGEERAKGNILERFSAQQFPDLHSELNLSSLELGDSALYFCASSVDRGSTQYFGPGTRLTVL.

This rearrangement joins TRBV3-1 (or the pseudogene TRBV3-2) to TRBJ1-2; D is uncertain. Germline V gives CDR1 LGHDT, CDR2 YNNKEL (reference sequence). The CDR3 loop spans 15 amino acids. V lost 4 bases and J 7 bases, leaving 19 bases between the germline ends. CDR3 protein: CASSPTTQLMGGYTF. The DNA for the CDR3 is TGTGCCAGCAGCCCCACGACTCAATTAATGGGTGGCTACACCTTC.

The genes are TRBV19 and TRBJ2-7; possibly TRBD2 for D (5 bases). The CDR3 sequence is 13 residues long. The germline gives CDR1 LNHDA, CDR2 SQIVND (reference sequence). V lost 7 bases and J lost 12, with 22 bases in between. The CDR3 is CASTGGLTGAPYV. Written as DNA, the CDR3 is TGTGCCAGTACCGGAGGACTGACCGGAGCGCCGTACGTC.